The 9 T cell receptor beta chains reported below all come from one sample, sequenced in a study of cytotoxic CD8 clonotypes in ibrutinib-treated CLL. Assay: immunoSEQ multiplex PCR; the TCRdb copy retains only in-frame clones and omits some. The sample holds around 160,000 clones, over 75% seen once. Sequencing was performed on PBMCs, taken at disease progression, from a patient treated with ibrutinib. The receptors were gathered from a human donor with chronic lymphocytic leukemia.

The chain joins TRBV19 to TRBJ2-1, with D hard to call. This CDR3 comprises 15 residues. Trimming pared 3 bases from V and 2 bases from J, leaving 11 bases between. The germline CDR1 and CDR2 sequences are LNHDA and SQIVND (reference sequence). The DNA for the CDR3 is TGTGCCAGTAGTATCGGGTTCCTGACCTACAATGAGCAGTTCTTC. As protein: CASSIGFLTYNEQFF.

The chain's CDR3 is CASSSSVADTQYF. DNA for the CDR3: TGTGCCAGCAGCTCATCAGTGGCAGATACGCAGTATTTT. The genes are TRBV7-9 and TRBJ2-3; no reliable D call. This CDR3 is built from 13 residues. Trimming shortened V by 4 bases and J by 4 bases, and 9 bases separated the two germline ends. CDR1 and CDR2 from the germline V gene are SEHNR and FQNEAQ (reference sequence). The whole variable domain, remainder taken from reference TRBV7-9 and TRBJ2-3, is DTGVSQNPRHKITKRGQNVTFRCDPISEHNRLYWYRQTLGQGPEFLTYFQNEAQLEKSRLLSDRFSAERPKGSFSTLEIQRTEQGDSAMYLCASSSSVADTQYFGPGTRLTVL.

The rearrangement joins TRBV5-4 to TRBJ2-4; 8 nucleotides agree with TRBD1. This CDR3 spans 14 amino acids. Germline V gene lookup returns CDR1 SGHNT and CDR2 YYREEE (reference sequence). The V and J ends lost 2 bases and 3 bases, in that order; junction bases with no gene match: 1. The CDR3 DNA sequence: TGTGCCAGCAGCTTAACAGGGGGCAAAAACATTCAGTACTTC. Protein sequence: CASSLTGGKNIQYF.

The chain links TRBV27 to TRBJ2-7; D gene unclear. In germline, CDR1 is MNHEY, CDR2 SMNVEV (reference sequence). Trimming cost V 4 bases and J 2 bases, with 6 bases left between them. The CDR3 loop spans 12 amino acids. CDR3 coding DNA: TGTGCCAGCAGTTCCTTCACCTACGAGCAGTACTTC. Translation: CASSSFTYEQYF.

This rearrangement joins TRBV5-1 to TRBJ2-7; D ambiguous. V was cut by 3 bases and J by 2 bases, with 15 bases left in between. The CDR3 is made up of 15 amino acids. The germline CDR1 and CDR2 sequences are SGHRS and YFSETQ. Written as DNA, the CDR3 is TGCGCCAGCAGCTCCGATTTCAGGAGAACCTACGAGCAGTACTTC. Translation: CASSSDFRRTYEQYF.

The chain employs TRBV28 and TRBJ2-2; 14 bases match TRBD2. This CDR3 contains 19 residues. The V and J ends lost 4 bases and 0 bases, in that order; junction bases with no gene match: 7. CDR1 and CDR2 from the germline V gene are MDHEN and SYDVKM. The CDR3 sequence is CASSSPGLAGVSNTGELFF. DNA for the CDR3: TGTGCCAGCAGTTCTCCGGGACTAGCGGGGGTATCGAACACCGGGGAGCTGTTTTTT.

The chain is built from TRBV14 and TRBJ1-2; D unclear. The ends were cut back, 4 bases at V and 5 bases at J, with 8 bases in the middle. The CDR3 is 12 residues long. Germline loops: CDR1 SGHDN, CDR2 FVKESK. The DNA of the CDR3 is TGTGCCAGCAGCCCTACAGAGTATGGCTACACCTTC. Its protein product is CASSPTEYGYTF.

This chain connects TRBV11-3 to TRBJ2-2; 8 nucleotides line up with TRBD1. Per germline, CDR1 SGHNT and CDR2 YENEEA. This CDR3 is built from 18 residues. The J segment lost 6 bases and the V segment lost 5 bases, leaving 17 bases of the junction unmatched. The CDR3 spells CASSPGQGRSTLAGELFF. Here the CDR3 DNA reads TGTGCCAGCAGCCCAGGACAGGGACGATCCACCCTGGCCGGGGAGCTGTTTTTT.

This chain connects TRBV5-4 to TRBJ1-2, with TRBD1 as a possible D gene (6 bases). Trimming removed 0 bases from V and 8 bases from J, with 11 bases in between. This CDR3 has 13 amino acids. Per the germline V gene, CDR1 is SGHNT and CDR2 is YYREEE (reference sequence). The CDR3: CASSLGQDRGYTF. Written as DNA, the CDR3 is TGTGCCAGCAGCTTGGGACAGGATAGGGGCTACACCTTC.